This entry lists 17 T cell receptor beta chains sequenced from one sample in a study of cytomegalovirus exposure and HLA in healthy donors. A multiplex PCR was run with 60 Vbeta primers and 13 Jbeta primers. Clones were read by immunoSEQ multiplex PCR, and TCRdb kept only the in-frame ones, dropping some. The sample carries some 130,000 clones, roughly 80% recorded once. Sequenced: PBMCs. Every receptor here comes from a middle-aged woman in good health and CMV-seronegative.

The rearrangement joins TRBV7-2 to TRBJ1-2; TRBD1 agrees at 9 bases. J gave up 4 bases and V 5 bases, and 11 bases lay outside the gene matches. CDR1 and CDR2 (germline): SGHTA, FQGNSA. The CDR3 totals 16 residues. The CDR3 DNA follows: TGTGCCAGCAGCCCCGATAGCTTACAGGGGGCCTATGGCTACACCTTC. This translates into CASSPDSLQGAYGYTF.

This clone is medium-sized (0.01 to 0.1%) in the sample. V is TRBV19 and J is TRBJ2-5, with D uncertain. V was clipped by 6 bases and J by 5 bases, with 16 bases between them. Germline values: CDR1 LNHDA, CDR2 SQIVND (reference sequence). The CDR3 extends over 14 amino acids. The CDR3 DNA reads as TGTGCCAGTAGCCGACTTCACGAGACGGAGACCCAGTACTTC. Its translation: CASSRLHETETQYF.

This clone was detected once. V gene TRBV2 combines with J gene TRBJ2-1; tentative D call: TRBD2 (6 bases). CDR1 SNHLY and CDR2 FYNNEI come from the germline V gene. There are 11 residues in the CDR3. Trimming removed 5 bases at V and 9 bases at J, with 8 bases between. CDR3 sequence (DNA): TGTGCCAGCAGTTTAGCGGCTGAGCAGTTCTTC. Its protein product is CASSLAAEQFF.

The CDR3 loop reads CAAAGSYNEQFF. The CDR3 bases are TGTGCCGCGGCGGGCTCCTACAATGAGCAGTTCTTC. The gene calls are TRBV28 and TRBJ2-1; tentatively, D is TRBD2 (5 bases). V shed 11 bases and J shed 0 bases, with 8 bases lying between them. Germline loops: CDR1 MDHEN, CDR2 SYDVKM. The CDR3 loop spans 12 amino acids.

The genes are TRBV7-3 and TRBJ2-7; TRBD1 might be the D (5 bases). Germline V CDR1 and CDR2: SGHTA, FQGTGA. V was shortened by 5 bases and J by 5 bases, with 13 bases between the two germline ends. The CDR3 covers 13 residues. CDR3 nucleotide sequence: TGTGCCAGCAGCCTCCGGGTCAGGGACGAGCAGTACTTC. This encodes CASSLRVRDEQYF.

This clone was picked up one time. The chain is built from TRBV19 and TRBJ2-7, with D unclear. Germline V lookup: CDR1 LNHDA, CDR2 SQIVND (reference sequence). The CDR3 length is 13 residues. Trimming pared 5 bases from V and 3 bases from J, leaving 11 bases between. As DNA, the CDR3 is TGTGCCAGTAGTTTCCGACTTGGCTACGAGCAGTACTTC. Translation: CASSFRLGYEQYF.

The chain has TRBV27 and TRBJ2-7, with TRBD2 matching 12 bases. This CDR3 spans 17 amino acids. Looked up from germline, CDR1 is MNHEY and CDR2 is SMNVEV (reference sequence). With 2 bases clipped from V and 4 bases from J, the junction kept 9 bases outside the gene matches. The CDR3 region has the DNA TGTGCCAGCAGTTTAAGGGCTAGCGGGGGGGCGTCTTACGAGCAGTACTTC. It encodes CASSLRASGGASYEQYF.

The V and J genes are TRBV12-5 and TRBJ2-1; 11 nucleotides agree with TRBD2. With V trimmed by 5 bases and J by 3 bases, 3 bases remained unmatched. CDR3 length: 15 amino acids. Germline CDR1 is LGHNT and CDR2 is FRNRAP. The CDR3 loop reads CASGHTSGGYNEQFF. The DNA of the CDR3 is TGTGCTAGTGGTCACACTAGCGGGGGCTACAATGAGCAGTTCTTC.

The chain uses TRBV28 and TRBJ1-2, with D possibly matching TRBD1 (6 bases). The ends were cut back, 9 bases at V and 1 base at J, with 21 bases in the middle. Per germline, CDR1 MDHEN and CDR2 SYDVKM. This CDR3 has 16 amino acids. CDR3 region: CASLTGGTQFNYGYTF. In nucleotides, the CDR3 is TGTGCCAGTCTCACGGGGGGGACACAATTTAACTATGGCTACACCTTC.

The CDR3 DNA is TGTGCCAGCAGCCCAGGACTAGCGTCGGCCGGGGAGACCCAGTACTTC. It specifies CASSPGLASAGETQYF. The chain couples TRBV4-2 to TRBJ2-5; 9 bases match TRBD2. V lost 4 bases and J lost 5; bases outside the gene matches: 11. The CDR3 is made up of 16 amino acids. CDR1 and CDR2 (germline): LGHNA, YNFKEQ.

This clone appeared a few times. The chain links TRBV6-5 to TRBJ1-1, with a possible D match to TRBD1 (5 bases). Germline loops: CDR1 MNHEY, CDR2 SVGAGI. The CDR3 has 13 residues. V was clipped by 6 bases and J by 0 bases, with 8 bases between them. The CDR3 is CASSPTVNTEAFF. The CDR3 DNA follows: TGTGCCAGCAGCCCGACAGTGAACACTGAAGCTTTCTTT.

This clone has just a few counts. The CDR3 is CASSQYTGGAADTQYF. CDR3 coding DNA: TGCGCCAGCAGCCAATACACGGGGGGCGCGGCAGATACGCAGTATTTT. The chain employs TRBV4-3 and TRBJ2-3, with D possibly being TRBD2 (7 bases). The CDR3 sequence is 16 residues long. V was shortened by 2 bases and J by 4 bases, with 16 bases between the two germline ends. Germline V CDR1 and CDR2: LGHNA, YSLEER.

The chain is built from TRBV28 and TRBJ2-7; D unresolved. CDR1 MDHEN and CDR2 SYDVKM come from the germline V gene. The CDR3 has 16 residues. Deletions cut 6 bases from V and 0 bases from J, with 18 bases between. DNA of the CDR3: TGTGCCAGCAGCTACTCTGATCGGGTCTCCTCCTACGAGCAGTACTTC. This codes for CASSYSDRVSSYEQYF.

In nucleotides, the CDR3 is TGTGCCAGCAGCTCCCGACAGGGAAGGGATGGCTACACCTTC. Protein product: CASSSRQGRDGYTF. The chain joins TRBV5-4 to TRBJ1-2, with 7 bases fitting TRBD1. This CDR3 comprises 14 residues. In germline, CDR1 is SGHNT, CDR2 YYREEE (reference sequence). The V and J ends lost 3 bases and 6 bases, in that order; junction bases with no gene match: 8.

On this clone itself: At one end the junction does not follow the germline gene, possibly because of a read error. This chain links TRBV29-1 with TRBJ1-2; D call uncertain. Germline CDR1 SQVTM, CDR2 ANQGSEA. The CDR3 totals 11 residues. The CDR3 is CSVGKDYGYPF. The CDR3 nucleotides read TGCAGCGTTGGGAAAGACTATGGCTACCCCTTC. The variable domain in full, completed from reference TRBV29-1 and TRBJ1-2, reads SAVISQKPSRDICQRGTSLTIQCQVDSQVTMMFWYRQQPGQSLTLIATANQGSEATYESGFVIDKFPISRPNLTFSTLTVSNMSPEDSSIYLCSVGKDYGYPFGSGTRLTVV.

This chain joins TRBV2 and TRBJ1-5; 10 nucleotides align to TRBD1. The J segment lost 0 bases and the V segment lost 6 bases, leaving 8 bases of the junction unmatched. CDR3 size: 17 residues. Germline values: CDR1 SNHLY, CDR2 FYNNEI. CDR3 loop: CASSRGQGVRSNQPQHF. The CDR3 nucleotides read TGTGCCAGCAGCCGAGGACAGGGGGTTCGTAGCAATCAGCCCCAGCATTTT.

The V and J genes are TRBV7-2 and TRBJ2-7, with 11 nucleotides matching TRBD2. With 1 base clipped from V and 5 bases from J, the junction kept 4 bases outside the gene matches. The CDR3 loop spans 15 amino acids. Germline V gene lookup returns CDR1 SGHTA and CDR2 FQGNSA. The CDR3 nucleotides are TGTGCCAGCAGCTTAGGGCTAGCGGGAGGCGACGAGCAGTACTTC. Translated, it gives CASSLGLAGGDEQYF.